This TCR beta chain was identified in a study of radiation and T cells in renal cell carcinoma. Whole-study results and caveats: Top tumor clonotypes rose in blood 2 weeks post-radiation, then contracted.

Only in-frame clones appear in the TCRdb table, and some are missing; sequencing was by immunoSEQ multiplex PCR. The profile shows 120,000 or so clones, 81% of them singletons. CDR3 size: 20 residues. CDR1 SNHLY and CDR2 FYNNEI come from the germline V gene. Germline trimming cut 7 bases from V and 9 bases from J; bases unmatched to any gene: 26. The time point denotes: blood 2 weeks post-SBRT. Specified treatment: 15 Gy SBRT to primary tumor, nephrectomy 4 weeks later. Blood was sampled at baseline, 2 weeks and 4 weeks after SBRT. Regarding this clone: What it binds is unknown.

The specimen comprised blood, sampled from a patient whose treatment included radiotherapy and nephrectomy. This sequence joins TRBV2 and TRBJ2-1; 11 bases fit TRBD2. This TCR was recovered from a man aged 50-60 years with renal cell carcinoma. The CDR3 here is CASKGPGTGKELAGVREQFF. DNA of the CDR3: TGTGCCAGCAAGGGCCCCGGGACAGGGAAAGAACTAGCGGGAGTACGTGAGCAGTTCTTC.